One T cell receptor beta chain is described in this entry. The antigen remains undetermined. Researchers ran immunoSEQ v3.0 at survey level. Assay: immunoSEQ multiplex PCR; the TCRdb copy retains only in-frame clones and omits some. The data show about 25,000 clones, about 80% seen once. The sample comes from a study of long-term antiretroviral therapy in people with HIV. Study outcomes and limitations: Controls showed broader CDR3 length ranges than did the HIV repertoires. Viral resistance, ART adherence and therapy changes all lacked available data.

V was cut by 4 bases and J by 2 bases, with 15 bases left in between. Per germline, CDR1 SQVTM and CDR2 ANQGSEA. The CDR3 covers 14 residues. At least one PBMC sample before ART and at least two after were required. Ahead of DNA extraction, samples held roughly 1-11 million cryopreserved PBMC each. The TCR sequence derives from a woman in her forties with HIV. V is TRBV29-1 and J is TRBJ2-7; D uncertain. Source: unsorted PBMCs, taken 1.1 years before starting antiretroviral therapy. CDR3 amino acids: CSVGLITEPYEQYF. The CDR3 DNA follows: TGCAGCGTTGGTCTCATAACCGAACCCTACGAGCAGTACTTC.